Presented here are 32 T cell receptor beta chains from one specimen sequenced in a study of CD8 T cells in Susac syndrome. Reverse transcription of 0.5 to 1 ug RNA used random hexamers. TCRdb ran MiXCR on the immunoSEQ multiplex PCR reads and lists one entry per CDR3 protein. The sample gives about 300,000 distinct CDR3 sequences, 70% to 90% of which show up once; approximately 0.2% is in the top ten. The source material was CD8+ T cells from PBMCs. These receptor sequences come from a human donor with multiple sclerosis.

V usage is TRBV5-1 and J usage is TRBJ2-7; D is uncertain. Germline V gene sequence: CDR1 SGHRS, CDR2 YFSETQ. Trimming removed 4 bases from V and 5 bases from J, with 10 bases in between. The CDR3 contains 12 residues. CDR3 nucleotide sequence: TGCGCCAGCAGCCCCACTACTAACGAGCAGTACTTC. Translated, it gives CASSPTTNEQYF.

This clonotype was observed a single time. This chain uses TRBV29-1 with TRBJ2-1; perhaps TRBD1 as D (6 bases). Germline assignment: CDR1 SQVTM and CDR2 ANQGSEA. V dropped 5 bases and J dropped 9 bases, with 11 bases sitting between them. There are 11 residues in the CDR3. The CDR3 region has the DNA TGCAGCGTTCTCAGGGGTGGTGAGCAGTTCTTC. This encodes CSVLRGGEQFF.

The V call is TRBV4-2, the J call TRBJ1-2, with a tentative D call TRBD1 (6 bases). Germline V gene data show CDR1 as LGHNA and CDR2 as YNFKEQ. This CDR3 contains 13 residues. V was clipped by 1 base and J by 8 bases, with 11 bases between them. CDR3 in DNA: TGTGCCAGCAGCCAAGGACAGGCGTTCGGCTACACCTTC. It translates to CASSQGQAFGYTF.

The rearrangement joins TRBV19 to TRBJ1-1, with D possibly matching TRBD1 (6 bases). The CDR3 spans 14 residues. V dropped 5 bases and J dropped 1 base, with 11 bases sitting between them. CDR1 is LNHDA, CDR2 SQIVND, per germline (reference sequence). The CDR3 region is CASSLDSQNTEAFF. The CDR3, as DNA: TGTGCCAGTAGTTTGGACAGTCAGAACACTGAAGCTTTCTTT.

This chain uses TRBV13 with TRBJ2-1; 10 bases map to TRBD2. Trimming at V came to 3 bases and at J to 7 bases, leaving 3 bases not matched to a gene. Germline V gene sequence: CDR1 PRHDT, CDR2 FYEKMQ (reference sequence). The CDR3 extends over 14 amino acids. CDR3 residues: CASSFASGSNEQFF. The CDR3 nucleotides read TGTGCCAGCAGCTTCGCTAGCGGGAGTAATGAGCAGTTCTTC. The full variable domain, with the rest looked up from reference TRBV13 and TRBJ2-1, is AAGVIQSPRHLIKEKRETATLKCYPIPRHDTVYWYQQGPGQDPQFLISFYEKMQSDKGSIPDRFSAQQFSDYHSELNMSSLELGDSALYFCASSFASGSNEQFFGPGTRLTVL.

This chain joins TRBV28 and TRBJ1-5; D perhaps matches TRBD1 (6 bases). Trimming took 5 bases from V and 3 from J, leaving 23 bases between them. Germline CDR1 is MDHEN and CDR2 is SYDVKM. The CDR3 sequence is 18 residues long. As DNA, the CDR3 is TGTGCCAGCAGTAAGTCCGATGGGGGGGCAATCATCAATCAGCCCCAGCATTTT. Translated: CASSKSDGGAIINQPQHF.

The chain combines TRBV7-9 with TRBJ1-2; D not certain. The germline gives CDR1 SEHNR, CDR2 FQNEAQ (reference sequence). The CDR3 runs 12 residues. V shed 5 bases and J shed 8 bases, with 12 bases lying between them. The CDR3 spells CASSPILDGYTF. CDR3 DNA sequence: TGTGCCAGCAGCCCGATATTGGACGGCTACACCTTC.

The rearrangement uses TRBV6-5 and TRBJ2-5; D gene unclear. Germline CDR1 is MNHEY and CDR2 is SVGAGI. CDR3 size: 13 residues. V was pared by 8 bases and J by 2 bases, with 12 bases between. The CDR3 region is CASSGARQETQYF. Written as DNA, the CDR3 is TGTGCCAGCTCCGGAGCGAGGCAAGAGACCCAGTACTTC.

The chain uses TRBV7-9 and TRBJ2-3; D is ambiguous. V lost 0 bases, J lost 0 bases, and 7 bases lay in between. CDR3 length equals 15 residues. Germline CDR1 SEHNR, CDR2 FQNEAQ (reference sequence). CDR3: CASSLATRSTDTQYF. The CDR3 DNA reads as TGTGCCAGCAGCTTAGCGACCCGGAGCACAGATACGCAGTATTTT.

The chain joins TRBV20-1 to TRBJ1-2, with D perhaps TRBD1 (5 bases). CDR3 length equals 16 residues. CDR1 and CDR2 from the germline V gene are DFQATT and SNEGSKA (reference sequence). Trimming took off 0 bases at V and 0 bases at J, with 14 bases between the two ends. The CDR3 DNA sequence: TGCAGTGCTAGAGATGACCGGGACGGTGCTAACTATGGCTACACCTTC. Protein sequence: CSARDDRDGANYGYTF.

This clonotype was found once. The gene calls are TRBV7-2 and TRBJ2-1; 9 positions agree with TRBD1. Germline V CDR1 and CDR2: SGHTA, FQGNSA. The J segment lost 6 bases and the V segment lost 0 bases, leaving 9 bases of the junction unmatched. CDR3 size: 17 residues. The CDR3 protein is CASSLAADRGWGNEQFF. The CDR3 bases are TGTGCCAGCAGCTTAGCGGCGGACAGGGGATGGGGCAATGAGCAGTTCTTC.

The chain employs TRBV9 and TRBJ2-2, with 9 bases identical to TRBD2. Germline lookup yields CDR1 SGDLS and CDR2 YYNGEE. V lost 0 bases and J lost 1; bases outside the gene matches: 7. The length of the CDR3 is 18 residues. The CDR3 region is CASSVVVSGGVNTGELFF. The CDR3 DNA follows: TGTGCCAGCAGCGTAGTTGTTAGCGGGGGAGTGAACACCGGGGAGCTGTTTTTT.

This chain connects TRBV27 to TRBJ2-5, with 8 bases fitting TRBD1. The germline V gene has CDR1 MNHEY and CDR2 SMNVEV (reference sequence). The CDR3 runs to 15 residues. V was clipped by 5 bases and J by 5 bases; unmatched bases: 10. The CDR3 sequence is CASSTGGSMKETQYF. The DNA of the CDR3 is TGTGCCAGCAGTACAGGGGGAAGTATGAAGGAGACCCAGTACTTC.

The rearrangement joins TRBV6-1 to TRBJ2-4; 7 nucleotides align to TRBD2. The CDR3 has 17 amino acids. Germline loops: CDR1 MNHNS, CDR2 SASEGT. Losses at the gene ends were 6 bases for V and 4 bases for J; bases not matched to a gene: 15. CDR3 nucleotide sequence: TGTGCCAGCAGCCACGTACCCTCCGGGACTACAAAAAACATTCAGTACTTC. Amino acids: CASSHVPSGTTKNIQYF.

The V gene is TRBV4-3, the J gene TRBJ2-7; 9 positions match TRBD2. The J segment lost 0 bases and the V segment lost 0 bases, leaving 6 bases of the junction unmatched. CDR3 length: 17 residues. Germline V gene sequence: CDR1 LGHNA, CDR2 YSLEER. Written as DNA, the CDR3 is TGCGCCAGCAGCCAAGAAAGGGCTAGCGGGATCTCCTACGAGCAGTACTTC. This gives the protein CASSQERASGISYEQYF.

CDR3 nucleotide sequence: TGTGCCAGCAGCTTACAGGGGGATTTTTGGGAGCAGTACTTC. Its protein product is CASSLQGDFWEQYF. The chain carries TRBV7-9 and TRBJ2-7; TRBD1 matches 7 bases. CDR1 is SEHNR, CDR2 FQNEAQ, per germline (reference sequence). V was clipped by 2 bases and J by 7 bases; unmatched bases: 8. The CDR3 has 14 amino acids.

The genes are TRBV20-1 and TRBJ2-3, with 8 nucleotides matching TRBD2. The CDR3 sequence is 15 residues long. V lost 5 bases to trimming and J lost 6 bases; unmatched junction nucleotides: 13. Germline CDR1 DFQATT, CDR2 SNEGSKA (reference sequence). The DNA of the CDR3 is TGCAGTGCTCATGGACTAGCCCTCGACGAGGATACGCAGTATTTT. Its protein product is CSAHGLALDEDTQYF.

This clonotype was detected only once. The V gene is TRBV28, the J gene TRBJ2-7; D is ambiguous. V dropped 3 bases and J dropped 5 bases, with 11 bases sitting between them. CDR1 and CDR2 from the germline V gene are MDHEN and SYDVKM. The CDR3 is 13 residues long. In nucleotides, the CDR3 is TGTGCCAGCAGTTTTGGAGAGGAGAACGAGCAGTACTTC. It specifies CASSFGEENEQYF.

The chain is built from TRBV14 and TRBJ2-7; possibly TRBD2 for D (6 bases). The CDR3 spans 14 residues. Trimming stripped 4 bases from V and 3 bases from J, with 13 bases between. Germline assignment: CDR1 SGHDN and CDR2 FVKESK. Written as DNA, the CDR3 is TGTGCCAGCAGCCCGGGGGAGAGGTACTACGAGCAGTACTTC. Its translation is CASSPGERYYEQYF.

The CDR3 reads CASSYGQVNTEAFF. The CDR3 bases are TGTGCCAGCAGTTATGGACAGGTGAACACTGAAGCTTTCTTT. The V call is TRBV6-5, the J call TRBJ1-1; 7 bases line up with TRBD1. With 3 bases clipped from V and 0 bases from J, the junction kept 1 base outside the gene matches. Germline loops: CDR1 MNHEY, CDR2 SVGAGI. The CDR3 covers 14 residues.

The V call is TRBV2, the J call TRBJ1-5, with D unresolved. The V gene's germline CDR1 is SNHLY and CDR2 FYNNEI. CDR3 length equals 12 residues. V dropped 4 bases and J dropped 6 bases, with 7 bases sitting between them. The CDR3 nucleotides read TGTGCCAGCAGTGCGGGCTCTCAGCCCCAGCATTTT. It yields the protein CASSAGSQPQHF.

The genes are TRBV14 and TRBJ2-1; 7 nucleotides line up with TRBD2. This CDR3 has 15 amino acids. J lost 6 bases, V lost 0 bases, and 5 bases had no gene match. From germline, CDR1 is SGHDN and CDR2 FVKESK. The CDR3 region has the DNA TGTGCCAGCAGCCAAGAGGGGGGGTACGGCAATGAGCAGTTCTTC. It codes for CASSQEGGYGNEQFF.

The chain uses TRBV28 and TRBJ2-7; 9 bases line up with TRBD1. Germline V CDR1 and CDR2: MDHEN, SYDVKM. J was trimmed by 4 bases and V by 4 bases; bases with no gene match: 8. The CDR3 spans 15 residues. The CDR3 DNA reads TGTGCCAGCAGTTACAGGGGGCCCTTAGGGTACGAGCAGTACTTC. Its protein is CASSYRGPLGYEQYF.

V gene TRBV20-1 combines with J gene TRBJ1-2; a weak D match, TRBD1 (6 bases). V was pared by 0 bases and J by 6 bases, with 11 bases between. CDR3 size: 13 residues. Germline V gene sequence: CDR1 DFQATT, CDR2 SNEGSKA (reference sequence). CDR3 protein: CSARDFPGDGYTF. CDR3 nucleotides: TGCAGTGCTAGAGATTTTCCAGGGGATGGCTACACCTTC.

The rearrangement uses TRBV6-1 and TRBJ1-5; possibly TRBD1 for D (6 bases). The CDR3 runs 14 residues. V dropped 2 bases and J dropped 11 bases, with 16 bases sitting between them. The germline V gene encodes CDR1 MNHNS and CDR2 SASEGT. This CDR3 is CASSELGGGSSQHF. The CDR3 DNA sequence: TGTGCCAGCAGTGAACTGGGGGGCGGCTCTTCCCAGCATTTT.

The count of this clonotype is one. V usage is TRBV20-1 and J usage is TRBJ2-1, with TRBD2 matching over 11 bases. Germline V CDR1 and CDR2: DFQATT, SNEGSKA (reference sequence). This CDR3 comprises 15 residues. V was pared by 8 bases and J by 0 bases, with 6 bases of the junction left unmatched. The CDR3 protein is CSIRTSGPSYNEQFF. As DNA, the CDR3 is TGCAGTATAAGGACTAGCGGGCCCTCCTACAATGAGCAGTTCTTC.

The chain combines TRBV30 with TRBJ2-7; 7 bases fit TRBD2. Germline V lookup: CDR1 GTSNPN, CDR2 SVGIG (reference sequence). Trimming at V came to 3 bases and at J to 2 bases, leaving 10 bases not matched to a gene. This CDR3 is built from 15 residues. The CDR3: CAWSEPGLPPYEQYF. The CDR3, as DNA: TGTGCCTGGAGCGAACCGGGACTACCTCCCTACGAGCAGTACTTC.

The V and J genes are TRBV30 and TRBJ1-4; D may be TRBD1 (6 bases). The CDR3 spans 15 residues. Trimming cost V 1 base and J 4 bases, with 13 bases left between them. In germline, CDR1 is GTSNPN, CDR2 SVGIG (reference sequence). The DNA for the CDR3 is TGTGCCTGGAGTGAGCTGGGGGGCGGTAATGAAAAACTGTTTTTT. As protein: CAWSELGGGNEKLFF.

The chain carries TRBV5-1 and TRBJ2-3; a weak D match, TRBD2 (8 bases). V shed 4 bases and J shed 2 bases, with 32 bases lying between them. Germline V CDR1 and CDR2: SGHRS, YFSETQ. The CDR3 covers 21 residues. The CDR3 reads CASSQDRITALAGLNTDTQYF. Written as DNA, the CDR3 is TGCGCCAGCAGCCAGGACAGGATCACGGCTCTAGCGGGCCTAAACACAGATACGCAGTATTTT.

The CDR3 bases are TGTGCCAGCAGCCTCGTGGGCCTGGGGGACACTGAAGCTTTCTTT. This encodes CASSLVGLGDTEAFF. This chain joins TRBV7-9 and TRBJ1-1; perhaps TRBD1 as D (5 bases). This CDR3 comprises 15 residues. CDR1 is SEHNR, CDR2 FQNEAQ, per germline (reference sequence). Trimming took off 5 bases at V and 3 bases at J, with 16 bases between the two ends.

The chain employs TRBV4-1 and TRBJ2-3, with TRBD1 matching 8 bases. This CDR3 has 15 amino acids. With V trimmed by 3 bases and J by 2 bases, 4 bases remained unmatched. Germline V CDR1 and CDR2: MGHRA, YSYEKL. CDR3 bases: TGCGCCAGCAGCCACCTGACAGGGGTCACAGATACGCAGTATTTT. Its translation is CASSHLTGVTDTQYF.

The rearrangement links TRBV27 to TRBJ2-1; D is possibly TRBD2 (6 bases). V was clipped by 0 bases and J by 0 bases, with 15 bases between them. Germline assignment: CDR1 MNHEY and CDR2 SMNVEV (reference sequence). The CDR3 runs 18 residues. DNA of the CDR3: TGTGCCAGCAGTTTATCTTCCATCGGGGGTCCCTCCTACAATGAGCAGTTCTTC. Protein product: CASSLSSIGGPSYNEQFF.